These 32 T cell receptor beta chains were sequenced from one sample in a study of read filtering for tumor transcriptome and immune sequencing. From 400 to 450 ng of RNA, a library with molecular barcoded alpha/delta and beta/gamma adaptors was made. TCRdb fed the reads into MiXCR, producing one record per CDR3 protein. The sample has 39,000 or so distinct CDR3 sequences; roughly 13% are singletons. Sequences were obtained from a population of CD138-negative cells sorted from bone marrow. All receptors come from a donor aged 40 or older with multiple myeloma.

This clonotype has at least ten counts. V is TRBV5-1 and J is TRBJ2-5; no clear D gene. The CDR3 consists of 13 residues. The germline V gene encodes CDR1 SGHRS and CDR2 YFSETQ. Deletions cut 0 bases from V and 0 bases from J, with 3 bases between. The CDR3 DNA reads TGCGCCAGCAGCTTGGTAGACCAAGAGACCCAGTACTTC. This gives the protein CASSLVDQETQYF.

This clonotype was found once. The rearrangement links TRBV2 to TRBJ1-1; D uncertain. With 6 bases removed from V and 1 base from J, the gap between germline ends came to 9 bases. CDR1 SNHLY and CDR2 FYNNEI come from the germline V gene. The CDR3 has 13 residues. The CDR3 nucleotides read TGTGCCAGCAGGGTACTGGGGAACACTGAAGCTTTCTTT. Translated, it gives CASRVLGNTEAFF.

This clonotype was observed at least ten times. The chain has TRBV20-1 and TRBJ2-7, with D perhaps TRBD1 or TRBD2 (5 bases each). The CDR3 is 15 amino acids. Germline CDR1 DFQATT, CDR2 SNEGSKA (reference sequence). The V end was cut by 5 bases, the J end by 0 bases, with 17 bases between. The CDR3 bases are TGCAGTGCTGAGGACCGGGACGCTAGCTCCTACGAGCAGTACTTC. This translates into CSAEDRDASSYEQYF.

This clonotype was observed at least ten times. The genes are TRBV7-6 and TRBJ1-1, with D hard to call. V lost 1 base to trimming and J lost 0 bases, with 3 bases between them. Germline values: CDR1 SGHVS, CDR2 FNYEAQ. The CDR3 is 13 residues long. In nucleotides, the CDR3 is TGTGCCAGCAGCTTAGATTTGAACACTGAAGCTTTCTTT. Protein: CASSLDLNTEAFF.

This clonotype was detected many times. V is TRBV7-9 and J is TRBJ2-2, with D tentatively TRBD2 (7 bases). The CDR3 has 15 residues. Germline-derived CDR1 and CDR2 are SEHNR and FQNEAQ (reference sequence). V gave up 4 bases and J gave up 2 bases, with 11 bases separating them. The CDR3 loop reads CASSSRGANTGELFF. DNA of the CDR3: TGTGCCAGCAGCTCCCGGGGGGCTAACACCGGGGAGCTGTTTTTT.

The V gene is TRBV3-1, the J gene TRBJ2-6; 8 nucleotides align to TRBD2. The V gene's germline CDR1 is LGHDT and CDR2 YNNKEL (reference sequence). The CDR3 spans 20 residues. Trimming took 1 base from V and 0 from J; bases not matched to a gene: 11. The CDR3 coding sequence is TGTGCCAGCAGCCAAGCCCCGGGGGAGCGGGAGAACTCTGGGGCCAACGTCCTGACTTTC. Amino acids: CASSQAPGERENSGANVLTF.

This clonotype was recorded at least ten times. The rearrangement uses TRBV6-1 and TRBJ1-5; TRBD1 matches at 12 bases. V lost 11 bases to trimming and J lost 7 bases; unmatched junction nucleotides: 12. Germline CDR1 is MNHNS and CDR2 is SASEGT. This CDR3 spans 15 amino acids. CDR3 protein: CAGSGTGGAGQPQHF. In nucleotides, the CDR3 is TGTGCCGGCTCTGGGACAGGGGGCGCCGGGCAGCCCCAGCATTTT.

This clonotype appeared a few times. The J gene is TRBJ2-7, the V gene TRBV4-1, with TRBD2 identical over 12 bases. Trimming took 8 bases from V and 4 from J; bases not matched to a gene: 18. The CDR3 length is 18 residues. Germline V lookup: CDR1 MGHRA, CDR2 YSYEKL. The CDR3 is CASRPGLAGGPDRYEQYF. CDR3 coding DNA: TGCGCCAGCCGACCCGGGCTAGCGGGAGGGCCGGACCGTTACGAGCAGTACTTC.

This clonotype was detected only a few times. The rearrangement uses TRBV20-1 and TRBJ2-7; D is possibly TRBD1 (6 bases). Per germline, CDR1 DFQATT and CDR2 SNEGSKA (reference sequence). The V gene lost 6 bases and the J gene lost 4 bases, with 19 bases spanning the gap. This CDR3 is built from 14 residues. CDR3 region: CSALTLGQLYEQYF. The CDR3 DNA is TGCAGTGCGCTTACCTTAGGACAGCTTTACGAGCAGTACTTC.

This clonotype occurred many times. The chain joins TRBV27 to TRBJ1-1; TRBD1 matches 8 bases. The ends lost 1 base at V and 5 bases at J; junction bases unmatched: 9. The CDR3 sequence is 16 residues long. Per germline, CDR1 MNHEY and CDR2 SMNVEV (reference sequence). The CDR3 coding sequence is TGTGCCAGCAGTTTATACGGACAGGGAGGAGGTACTGAAGCTTTCTTT. The encoded protein is CASSLYGQGGGTEAFF.

This clonotype occurred many times. The chain combines TRBV13 with TRBJ2-3; perhaps TRBD1 as D (5 bases). Germline V gene sequence: CDR1 PRHDT, CDR2 FYEKMQ (reference sequence). This CDR3 has 14 residues. The V gene lost 4 bases and the J gene lost 4 bases, with 12 bases spanning the gap. This CDR3 reads CASSSHQGPDTQYF. The CDR3 DNA sequence: TGTGCCAGCAGCTCCCACCAGGGTCCAGATACGCAGTATTTT.

Concerning this clonotype: One end of the junction fails to match germline, which may point to a read error. The chain joins TRBV20-1 to TRBJ2-1; D is undetermined. Looked up from germline, CDR1 is DFQATT and CDR2 is SNEGSKA (reference sequence). This CDR3 is 15 amino acids long. This chain's CDR3 is CSARVVSRGNNVQFF. CDR3 coding DNA: TGCAGTGCTAGAGTAGTGTCTAGAGGAAACAATGTGCAGTTCTTC.

This clonotype was observed many times. The chain recombines TRBV9 with TRBJ2-7; D is perhaps TRBD1 or TRBD2 (5 bases each). Per the germline V gene, CDR1 is SGDLS and CDR2 is YYNGEE. CDR3 length: 15 residues. Trimming took off 2 bases at V and 4 bases at J, with 16 bases between the two ends. CDR3 amino acids: CASSVGALPLYEQYF. CDR3 in DNA: TGTGCCAGCAGCGTCGGGGCCCTTCCCCTTTACGAGCAGTACTTC.

This clonotype came up many times. The gene calls are TRBV6-2 or TRBV6-3 and TRBJ2-2, with 9 bases identical to TRBD2. J was trimmed by 4 bases and V by 7 bases; bases with no gene match: 7. The V gene's germline CDR1 is MNHEY and CDR2 SVGEGT. CDR3 length equals 15 residues. CDR3 in amino acids: CASTVAGVVTGELFF. The DNA for the CDR3 is TGTGCCAGCACTGTAGCGGGAGTCGTCACCGGGGAGCTGTTTTTT.

This clonotype was counted many times. This rearrangement joins TRBV29-1 to TRBJ2-3; 11 bases align to TRBD2. This CDR3 comprises 15 residues. The V segment lost 8 bases and the J segment 0 bases; nucleotides outside the gene matches: 7. The V gene's germline CDR1 is SQVTM and CDR2 ANQGSEA. CDR3 in DNA: TGCAGCAGTACCCTAGCGGGAGGTAGCACAGATACGCAGTATTTT. Amino acids: CSSTLAGGSTDTQYF.

This clonotype was seen at least ten times. The chain is built from TRBV20-1 and TRBJ2-7; the match to TRBD2 covers 13 bases. The CDR3 length is 15 residues. J lost 2 bases, V lost 5 bases, and 6 bases had no gene match. In germline, CDR1 is DFQATT, CDR2 SNEGSKA (reference sequence). The CDR3 nucleotides read TGCAGTGCTTTTACCGGGACTAGCGGGACCTACGAGCAGTACTTC. Its translation: CSAFTGTSGTYEQYF.

This clonotype showed up many times. The rearrangement uses TRBV30 and TRBJ2-3; D is perhaps TRBD2 (6 bases). The CDR3 consists of 13 residues. Germline values: CDR1 GTSNPN, CDR2 SVGIG (reference sequence). The V and J ends lost 2 bases and 4 bases respectively, with 10 bases between them. CDR3 DNA sequence: TGTGCCTGGAGTTTTAGCGGCGCAGATACGCAGTATTTT. This sequence encodes CAWSFSGADTQYF.

Worth noting for this clonotype: A far more abundant clone sits one base away, making this likely a read error. This chain links TRBV11-2 with TRBJ2-5, with 12 bases identical to TRBD2. Germline lookup yields CDR1 SGHAT and CDR2 FQNNGV. Trimming at V came to 5 bases and at J to 1 base, leaving 23 bases not matched to a gene. This CDR3 is built from 22 residues. CDR3: CASSLLSALGLAGDNIQETQYF. The CDR3 DNA follows: TGTGCCAGCAGCCTACTCTCCGCTTTGGGACTAGCGGGTGATAATATCCAAGAGACCCAGTACTTC.

The rearrangement links TRBV28 to TRBJ2-7; D possibly matches TRBD1 or TRBD2 (5 bases each). V lost 6 bases and J lost 5, with 20 bases in between. Germline V gene lookup returns CDR1 MDHEN and CDR2 SYDVKM. There are 15 residues in the CDR3. In DNA, the CDR3 is TGTGCCAGCAGCCCCCGGGACGCCTCCCTAGACGAGCAGTACTTC. This sequence encodes CASSPRDASLDEQYF.

Only a few counts were recorded for this clonotype. The chain uses TRBV27 and TRBJ2-3; weak D call: TRBD1 (5 bases). The CDR3 length is 15 residues. Germline CDR1 and CDR2: MNHEY and SMNVEV (reference sequence). The V end was cut by 3 bases, the J end by 3 bases, with 13 bases between. Here the CDR3 DNA reads TGTGCCAGCAGTTTTTCAGGGTCTACGACAGATACGCAGTATTTT. This gives the protein CASSFSGSTTDTQYF.

Many counts were recorded for this clonotype. The rearrangement joins TRBV20-1 to TRBJ2-7, with 8 positions matching TRBD1. This CDR3 region has 12 residues. Germline loops: CDR1 DFQATT, CDR2 SNEGSKA (reference sequence). Trimming took 3 bases from V and 3 from J; bases not matched to a gene: 1. The CDR3 DNA is TGCAGTGCTAGGGACAGGGTCTACGAGCAGTACTTC. Amino acids: CSARDRVYEQYF.

This clonotype was observed at least ten times. The genes are TRBV2 and TRBJ2-1; D is unresolved. The CDR3 runs to 11 residues. V lost 7 bases and J lost 8, with 9 bases in between. Per the germline V gene, CDR1 is SNHLY and CDR2 is FYNNEI. The CDR3 DNA reads TGTGCCAGCACCCCATTTGATGAGCAGTTCTTC. This translates into CASTPFDEQFF.

The chain couples TRBV7-9 to TRBJ2-3; 7 bases line up with TRBD1. Per the germline V gene, CDR1 is SEHNR and CDR2 is FQNEAQ (reference sequence). The V and J ends lost 1 base and 0 bases, in that order; junction bases with no gene match: 13. This CDR3 comprises 19 residues. CDR3 sequence reads: CASSLVAFDRERSTDTQYF. The CDR3 DNA reads TGTGCCAGCAGCTTAGTGGCATTCGACAGGGAGAGGAGCACAGATACGCAGTATTTT.

The sample holds a few counts of this clonotype. At one boundary the junction diverges from the germline segment, which might be a read error. V gene TRBV12-3 or TRBV12-4 combines with J gene TRBJ2-6, with D perhaps assigned TRBD1 or TRBD2 (5 bases each). The CDR3 consists of 20 residues. The CDR3 DNA is TGTGCCAGCATTTTAAGACTGCGTGACGGAGGACACTCTGGGGCCAACGTCCTGACTTTC. This gives the protein CASILRLRDGGHSGANVLTF.

This clonotype appeared many times. This sequence joins TRBV12-3 or TRBV12-4 and TRBJ2-7; the match to TRBD1 covers 9 bases. Losses at the gene ends were 7 bases for V and 1 base for J; bases not matched to a gene: 8. The CDR3 length is 15 residues. CDR3 in amino acids: CASTMGQGTSYEQYF. The DNA of the CDR3 is TGTGCCAGCACCATGGGACAGGGAACTTCCTACGAGCAGTACTTC.

As concerns this clonotype: A read error may account for a junction end that differs from germline. The J gene is TRBJ2-7, the V gene TRBV4-1; tentatively, D is TRBD1 or TRBD2 (5 bases each). This CDR3 has 16 amino acids. The germline gives CDR1 MGHRA, CDR2 YSYEKL. CDR3 in amino acids: CASSQAPGRVRDERYF. The CDR3 nucleotides are TGCGCCAGCAGCCAAGCCCCCGGCAGGGTGAGGGATGAGCGGTACTTC.

The chain recombines TRBV4-3 with TRBJ2-5, with 10 nucleotides matching TRBD1. Germline values: CDR1 LGHNA, CDR2 YSLEER. The CDR3 extends over 18 amino acids. J lost 1 base, V lost 0 bases, and 8 bases had no gene match. The CDR3 is CASSQELTGGRIQETQYF. CDR3 nucleotides: TGCGCCAGCAGCCAAGAACTGACAGGGGGCCGGATCCAAGAGACCCAGTACTTC.

This clonotype has just a few counts. The chain uses TRBV12-3 or TRBV12-4 and TRBJ2-7; the D is unclear. There are 12 residues in the CDR3. Trimming left V 4 bases short and J 4 bases short, with 8 bases between. In DNA form, the CDR3 reads TGTGCCAGCAGTTCGGGCAGGTACGAGCAGTACTTC. Amino acids: CASSSGRYEQYF.

In its sample, this clonotype was seen many times. The chain carries TRBV20-1 and TRBJ2-2; the D is unclear. Germline assignment: CDR1 DFQATT and CDR2 SNEGSKA (reference sequence). Trimming stripped 3 bases from V and 2 bases from J, with 4 bases between. This CDR3 has 12 amino acids. The CDR3 protein is CSASGNTGELFF. For the CDR3, the DNA is TGCAGTGCTAGCGGAAACACCGGGGAGCTGTTTTTT.

At least ten counts were recorded for this clonotype. This rearrangement joins TRBV29-1 to TRBJ1-1; no reliable D call. Germline CDR1 and CDR2: SQVTM and ANQGSEA. CDR3 length: 13 residues. V was shortened by 5 bases and J by 0 bases, with 10 bases between the two germline ends. DNA for the CDR3: TGCAGCGTTTTAGTTTATTTGAACACTGAAGCTTTCTTT. It translates to CSVLVYLNTEAFF.

In the case of this clonotype: A far larger clone is off by one base, so a read error is likely. The V call is TRBV7-3, the J call TRBJ1-6; TRBD1 matches 8 bases. The germline V gene has CDR1 SGHTA and CDR2 FQGTGA. V lost 8 bases to trimming and J lost 8 bases; unmatched junction nucleotides: 8. The CDR3 loop spans 14 amino acids. The CDR3 region has the DNA TGTGCCAGCGGCAACCTACAGGGGGATTCACCCCTCCACTTT. This codes for CASGNLQGDSPLHF. Full variable domain (missing parts from reference TRBV7-3 and TRBJ1-6): GAGVSQTPSNKVTEKGKYVELRCDPISGHTALYWYRQSLGQGPEFLIYFQGTGAADDSGLPNDRFFAVRPEGSVSTLKIQRTERGDSAVYLCASGNLQGDSPLHFGNGTRLTVT.

In its sample, this clonotype was seen a few times. The rearrangement joins TRBV7-9 to TRBJ1-1; TRBD1 might be the D (5 bases). Between the trimmed V and J ends, which lost 0 bases and 5 bases, there was a span of 13 bases. CDR1 and CDR2 from the germline V gene are SEHNR and FQNEAQ (reference sequence). The CDR3 loop spans 15 amino acids. Here the CDR3 reads CASSLAGGGGTEAFF. Written as DNA, the CDR3 is TGTGCCAGCAGCTTAGCGGGAGGTGGGGGAACTGAAGCTTTCTTT.